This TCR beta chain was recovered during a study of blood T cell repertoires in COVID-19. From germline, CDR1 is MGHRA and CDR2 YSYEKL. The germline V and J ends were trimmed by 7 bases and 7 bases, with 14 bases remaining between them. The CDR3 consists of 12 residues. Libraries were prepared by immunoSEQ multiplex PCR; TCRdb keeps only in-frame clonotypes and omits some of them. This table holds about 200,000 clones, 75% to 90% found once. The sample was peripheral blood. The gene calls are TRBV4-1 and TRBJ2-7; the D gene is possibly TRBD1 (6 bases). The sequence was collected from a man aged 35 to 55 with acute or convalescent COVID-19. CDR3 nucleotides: TGCGCCAGCACGGGCCAAAGGGGGGAGCAGTACTTC. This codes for CASTGQRGEQYF.